One and the same sample provided the 11 T cell receptor beta chains below, sequenced in a study of breast tumors, draining lymph nodes, adjacent tissues. TCRdb re-derived calls from the multiplex PCR reads in MiXCR, one entry per CDR3 protein. This table holds roughly 220,000 distinct CDR3 sequences, 30% to 35% found once. The lymph nodes were axillary draining lymph nodes from breast cancer patients. Sequences were obtained from axillary lymph node tissue. The receptors originated from a female donor with breast cancer. Some clones in this sample may be carry-over from other donors' samples.

Many counts were recorded for this clonotype. This chain connects TRBV20-1 to TRBJ2-3, with 7 bases lining up with TRBD1. Trimming at V came to 6 bases and at J to 2 bases, leaving 8 bases not matched to a gene. The germline V gene encodes CDR1 DFQATT and CDR2 SNEGSKA (reference sequence). This CDR3 is 14 amino acids long. Here the CDR3 reads CSARQGSLTDTQYF. In nucleotides, the CDR3 is TGCAGTGCCCGACAGGGTTCCCTCACAGATACGCAGTATTTT.

The V and J genes are TRBV20-1 and TRBJ2-5; no reliable D call. Germline V gene lookup returns CDR1 DFQATT and CDR2 SNEGSKA (reference sequence). Trimming took off 6 bases at V and 5 bases at J, with 19 bases between the two ends. The CDR3 is made up of 14 amino acids. CDR3 loop: CSASEVGTGETQYF. The CDR3 coding sequence is TGCAGTGCCTCGGAAGTGGGCACCGGGGAGACCCAGTACTTC.

This chain connects TRBV19 to TRBJ1-6; tentatively, D is TRBD1 (5 bases). CDR3 size: 14 residues. Trimming cost V 6 bases and J 5 bases, with 11 bases left between them. Germline assignment: CDR1 LNHDA and CDR2 SQIVND (reference sequence). The CDR3 nucleotides are TGTGCCAGTAGGAACGACAGAGATAATTCACCCCTCCACTTT. Encoded protein: CASRNDRDNSPLHF.

The sample holds a few counts of this clonotype. A read error may be the cause here, since a much bigger clone is one base away. The chain is built from TRBV20-1 and TRBJ2-7; D is unresolved. V was trimmed by 0 bases and J by 3 bases, leaving 18 bases between them. The V gene's germline CDR1 is DFQATT and CDR2 SNEGSKA (reference sequence). This CDR3 spans 16 amino acids. The CDR3 loop is CSARDERNRAGYEQYF. The CDR3 nucleotides are TGCAGTGCTAGAGATGAACGGAACAGAGCTGGCTACGAGCAGTACTTC.

This clonotype has at least ten counts. The genes are TRBV19 and TRBJ1-5, with D possibly being TRBD1 (5 bases). The CDR3 totals 16 residues. Trimming shortened V by 3 bases and J by 5 bases, and 17 bases separated the two germline ends. The germline CDR1 and CDR2 sequences are LNHDA and SQIVND (reference sequence). CDR3 DNA: TGTGCCAGTAGTATCCCTGCAGGGTGGGGGGATCAGCCCCAGCATTTT. Translation: CASSIPAGWGDQPQHF.

The rearrangement uses TRBV2 and TRBJ2-3; D perhaps matches TRBD1 (6 bases). Trimming shortened V by 4 bases and J by 4 bases, and 12 bases separated the two germline ends. The CDR3 has 14 residues. The germline V gene has CDR1 SNHLY and CDR2 FYNNEI. CDR3 residues: CASSGGPRADTQYF. For the CDR3, the DNA is TGTGCCAGCAGTGGGGGGCCGAGGGCAGATACGCAGTATTTT. The full variable domain, rest sourced from reference TRBV2 and TRBJ2-3, is EPEVTQTPSHQVTQMGQEVILRCVPISNHLYFYWYRQILGQKVEFLVSFYNNEISEKSEIFDDQFSVERPDGSNFTLKIRSTKLEDSAMYFCASSGGPRADTQYFGPGTRLTVL.

A word on this clonotype: Since a much larger clone is just one base distant, this may be a read error. The chain links TRBV20-1 to TRBJ2-7; 9 bases fit TRBD2. Germline V gives CDR1 DFQATT, CDR2 SNEGSKA (reference sequence). With V trimmed by 7 bases and J by 6 bases, 13 bases remained unmatched. This CDR3 has 14 amino acids. The CDR3 DNA reads TGCAGTGTTAGTAGGGCTAGCGGGAATCCCGAGCAGTACTTC. It is translated as CSVSRASGNPEQYF.

The table lists this clonotype with many counts. The chain combines TRBV20-1 with TRBJ2-3; possibly TRBD2 for D (6 bases). The CDR3 runs 14 residues. Per germline, CDR1 DFQATT and CDR2 SNEGSKA (reference sequence). V lost 6 bases to trimming and J lost 6 bases, with 19 bases between them. CDR3: CSAPVSGVRDTQYF. The CDR3 bases are TGCAGTGCCCCCGTGTCGGGAGTAAGGGATACGCAGTATTTT.

This clonotype occurred many times. The rearrangement joins TRBV15 to TRBJ2-7, with no clear D. V shed 2 bases and J shed 0 bases, with 5 bases lying between them. Germline V lookup: CDR1 LNHNV, CDR2 YYDKDF (reference sequence). The CDR3 extends over 13 amino acids. CDR3 amino acids: CATSRQSSYEQYF. The CDR3 nucleotides read TGTGCCACCAGCAGACAAAGCTCCTACGAGCAGTACTTC.

In the case of this clonotype: The junction does not match germline at one end; this may be a read error. The chain employs TRBV9 and TRBJ1-2, with 8 bases identical to TRBD1. Germline V gene lookup returns CDR1 SGDLS and CDR2 YYNGEE. The CDR3 loop spans 16 amino acids. CDR3 amino acids: CASSVAPGGETAGYTF. The CDR3 region has the DNA TGTGCCAGCAGTGTAGCCCCAGGGGGCGAAACGGCAGGCTACACCTTC.

The rearrangement links TRBV18 to TRBJ2-7; the match to TRBD1 covers 7 bases. The CDR3 has 13 amino acids. J lost 7 bases, V lost 6 bases, and 9 bases had no gene match. Germline values: CDR1 KGHSH, CDR2 LQKENI. The CDR3 reads CASSGQNLREQYF. The CDR3, as DNA: TGTGCCAGCTCGGGACAGAATCTACGAGAGCAGTACTTC.